The TCR beta chain under discussion was sequenced for a study of cytomegalovirus exposure and HLA in healthy donors. Per the germline V gene, CDR1 is GTSNPN and CDR2 is SVGIG (reference sequence). The CDR3 length is 14 residues. The V and J ends lost 3 bases and 6 bases, in that order; junction bases with no gene match: 8. A note on this clone: Its antigen is as yet unknown.

Study findings and constraints: Reported results showed that the classifier diagnosed cytomegalovirus status with high specificity and sensitivity. The finding came from a later analysis; first-cohort TCR clusters tended to co-occur in the roughly 110 validation repertoires.

TCRdb keeps only in-frame clones here, not all; method: immunoSEQ multiplex PCR. Of about 200,000 clones in the sample, about 81% were seen once. Sequencing was done on a sample of PBMCs. The chain links TRBV30 to TRBJ2-3; 8 bases map to TRBD1. This clonotype was sampled from a woman in her 30s in good health and CMV-seronegative. CDR3 sequence (DNA): TGTGCCTGGAGGGAATTGGACAGGGCGGATACGCAGTATTTT. Amino acid sequence: CAWRELDRADTQYF.